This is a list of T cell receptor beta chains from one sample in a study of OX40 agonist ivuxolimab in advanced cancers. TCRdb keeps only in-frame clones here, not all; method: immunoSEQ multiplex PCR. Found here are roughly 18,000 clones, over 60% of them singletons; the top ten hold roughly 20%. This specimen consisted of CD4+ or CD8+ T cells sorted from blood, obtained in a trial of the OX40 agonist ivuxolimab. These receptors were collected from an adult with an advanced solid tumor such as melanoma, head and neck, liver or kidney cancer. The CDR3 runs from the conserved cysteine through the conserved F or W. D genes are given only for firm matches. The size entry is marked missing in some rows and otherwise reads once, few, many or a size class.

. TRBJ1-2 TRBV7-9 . TGTGCCAGCAGCTACGGGGACGGGACTAACTATGGCTACACCTTC CASSYGDGTNYGYTF
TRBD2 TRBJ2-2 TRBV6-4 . TGTGCCAGCAGTGACCTAGCGGGAGAAACCGGGGAGCTGTTTTTT CASSDLAGETGELFF
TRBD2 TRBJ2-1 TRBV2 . TGTGCCAGCAGTGACCCGGGAGGGACCAATGAGCAGTTCTTC CASSDPGGTNEQFF
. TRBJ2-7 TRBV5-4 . TGTGCCAGCAGCCCGTGGGGCGACTACGAGCAGTACTTC CASSPWGDYEQYF
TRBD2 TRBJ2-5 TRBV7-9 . TGTGCCAGCAACGGCGGGAGTAAGGTACAGGAGACCCAGTACTTC CASNGGSKVQETQYF
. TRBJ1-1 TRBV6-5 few TGTGCCAGCAGTTATGCGAGGGGTGGCACTGAAGCTTTCTTT CASSYARGGTEAFF
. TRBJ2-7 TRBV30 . TGTGCCTGGAGTGTTATAGGGAATACTGACGAGCAGTACTTC CAWSVIGNTDEQYF
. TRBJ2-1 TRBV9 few TGTGCCAGCAGCGTAGAACTTTACAATGAGCAGTTCTTC CASSVELYNEQFF
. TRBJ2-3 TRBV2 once TGTGCCAGCAGCACCCTTGAGGGGAGTGGTACGCAGTATTTT CASSTLEGSGTQYF
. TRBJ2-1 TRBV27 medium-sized TGTGCCAGCAGTTTGGAAGCCATTTCCTACAATGAGCAGTTCTTC CASSLEAISYNEQFF
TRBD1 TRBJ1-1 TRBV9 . TGTGCCAGCAGCGCGGGGACAGGGTGGAACACTGAAGCTTTCTTT CASSAGTGWNTEAFF
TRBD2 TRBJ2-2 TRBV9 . TGTGCCAGCAGCTTTAGCGGGGGCACCGGGGAGCTGTTTTTT CASSFSGGTGELFF
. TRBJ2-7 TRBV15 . TGTGCCACAGGAAGGGACACCGAAGCCAGCGAGCAGTACTTC CATGRDTEASEQYF
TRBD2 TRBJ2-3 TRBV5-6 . TGTGCCAGCATCTTAGCGGGAGAGGTTGCAGATACGCAGTATTTT CASILAGEVADTQYF
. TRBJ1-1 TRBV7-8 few TGTGCCAGCAGCTTAGGACAGTCGAACACTGAAGCTTTCTTT CASSLGQSNTEAFF
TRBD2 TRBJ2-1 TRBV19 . TGTGCCAGTAGTATGCTAGCGGGCCTTTACAATGAGCAGTTCTTC CASSMLAGLYNEQFF
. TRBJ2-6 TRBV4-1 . TGCGCCAGCAGCCAAGACTACAGGGGGGGAAGCTCTGGGGCCAACGTCCTGACTTTC CASSQDYRGGSSGANVLTF
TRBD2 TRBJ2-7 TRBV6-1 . TGTGCCAGCAGTGATCAGGCGGGAGGGCCGTACGAGCAGTACTTC CASSDQAGGPYEQYF
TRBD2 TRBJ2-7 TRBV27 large TGTGCCAGCAGTAGCGGGAGTTTGTACGAGCAGTACTTC CASSSGSLYEQYF
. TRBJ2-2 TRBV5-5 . TGTGCCAGCAGCGTGAACACCGGGGAGCTGTTTTTT CASSVNTGELFF
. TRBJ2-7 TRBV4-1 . TGCGCCAGCAGCCTTAGCGGGACAGGGAGCTCCTACGAGCAGTACTTC CASSLSGTGSSYEQYF
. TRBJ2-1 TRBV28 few TGTGCCAGCAGTTTCCTCCTGGGGCGGGATGAGCAGTTCTTC CASSFLLGRDEQFF
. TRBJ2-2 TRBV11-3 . TGTGCCAGCAGCCCCCCCCGTACAGGGTTGAACACCGGGGAGCTGTTTTTT CASSPPRTGLNTGELFF
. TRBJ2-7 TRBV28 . TGTGCCAGCAGTTTGTACAGGGAGGACGAGCAGTACTTC CASSLYREDEQYF
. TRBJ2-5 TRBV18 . TGTGCCAGCTCGCCAGACAGGTTCCAAGAGACCCAGTACTTC CASSPDRFQETQYF
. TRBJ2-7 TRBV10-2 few TGCGCCAGCAGTGAGTCGTCCGGGACCGAATACGAGCAGTACTTC CASSESSGTEYEQYF
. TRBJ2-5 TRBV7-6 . TGTGCCAGCAGCTTAGCTCCACGGGGACGAGAGACCCAGTACTTC CASSLAPRGRETQYF
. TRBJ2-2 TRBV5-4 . TGTGCCAGCAGCTATAGTGGGGCAGGGAACACCGGGGAGCTGTTTTTT CASSYSGAGNTGELFF
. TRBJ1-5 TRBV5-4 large TGTGCCAGCAGCTTGCAAGGGGCGCTTCAGCCCCAGCATTTT CASSLQGALQPQHF
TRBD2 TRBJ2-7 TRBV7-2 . TGTGCCAGCAGCTTAGGGTCAGGACTAGCGGGAGCCCACGAGCAGTACTTC CASSLGSGLAGAHEQYF
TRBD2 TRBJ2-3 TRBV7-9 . TGTGCCATCGTGACTAGCGGGAGGGCTATCACAGATACGCAGTATTTT CAIVTSGRAITDTQYF
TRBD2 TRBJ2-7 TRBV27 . TGTGCCAGCAGTTCGTCCCCCGGGACTAGTCTCTACGAGCAGTACTTC CASSSSPGTSLYEQYF
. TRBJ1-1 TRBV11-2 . TGTGCCAGCAGCCCCGGGACACCGAACACTGAAGCTTTCTTT CASSPGTPNTEAFF
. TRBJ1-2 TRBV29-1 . TGCAGCGTCCCAGGGGTCCGAGGCTACACCTTC CSVPGVRGYTF
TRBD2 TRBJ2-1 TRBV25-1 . TGTGCCAGCAGGACTAGCGGGAGTAACGCCTACAATGAGCAGTTCTTC CASRTSGSNAYNEQFF
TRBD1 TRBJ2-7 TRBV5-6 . TGTGCCAGCAGCTTAGGGGACAGTTGGGAATCCCCCTACGAGCAGTACTTC CASSLGDSWESPYEQYF
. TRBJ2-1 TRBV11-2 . TGTGCCAGCAGCTTAGGAGCAGGGGGGGACTCATCGCAGTTCTTC CASSLGAGGDSSQFF
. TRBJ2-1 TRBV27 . TGTGCCAGCAGTCCGCCCCCTGGAGCGGACCAAACAACATCCTACAATGAGCAGTTCTTC CASSPPPGADQTTSYNEQFF
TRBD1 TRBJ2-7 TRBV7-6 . TGTGCCAGCAGCCTGGGACAGGGTTTGTACGAGCAGTACTTC CASSLGQGLYEQYF
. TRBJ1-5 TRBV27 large TGTGCCAGCAGCCAGGCGCCGGACAATCAGCCCCAGCATTTT CASSQAPDNQPQHF
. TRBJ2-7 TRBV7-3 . TGTGCCAGTCCCGAGGGGGGCCCCCAGGACGAGCAGTACTTC CASPEGGPQDEQYF
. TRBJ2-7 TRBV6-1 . TGTGCCAGCAGTGAGGGGCTAGTCTCCTACGAGCAGTACTTC CASSEGLVSYEQYF
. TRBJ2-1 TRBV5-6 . TGTGCCAGCAGACCGTGGGGACGCGGGGGCAGCTCCTACAATGAGCAGTTCTTC CASRPWGRGGSSYNEQFF
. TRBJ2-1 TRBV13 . TGTGCCAGCAGCCTCGGAAAATCCTACAATGAGCAGTTCTTC CASSLGKSYNEQFF
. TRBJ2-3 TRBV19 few TGTGCCAGTAGTCCGACTAGAAGCGCAGATACGCAGTATTTT CASSPTRSADTQYF
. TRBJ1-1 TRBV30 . TGTGCCTGGAATCTGGGAACTGAAGCTTTCTTT CAWNLGTEAFF
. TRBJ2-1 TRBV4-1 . TGCGCCAGCAGCCAAGCCCCGCGGGTCGGTGAGCAGTTCTTC CASSQAPRVGEQFF
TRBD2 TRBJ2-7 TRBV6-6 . TGTGCCAGCAGTTACGCGGGGGGGGGTTTGGACGAGCAGTACTTC CASSYAGGGLDEQYF
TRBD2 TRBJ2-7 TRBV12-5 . TGTGCTAGTGTTCCTTCAACTAGCGGGGGCTCCTACGAGCAGTACTTC CASVPSTSGGSYEQYF
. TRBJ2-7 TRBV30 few TGTGCCTGGAGTCTGGGGGACTCCGAGCAGTACTTC CAWSLGDSEQYF